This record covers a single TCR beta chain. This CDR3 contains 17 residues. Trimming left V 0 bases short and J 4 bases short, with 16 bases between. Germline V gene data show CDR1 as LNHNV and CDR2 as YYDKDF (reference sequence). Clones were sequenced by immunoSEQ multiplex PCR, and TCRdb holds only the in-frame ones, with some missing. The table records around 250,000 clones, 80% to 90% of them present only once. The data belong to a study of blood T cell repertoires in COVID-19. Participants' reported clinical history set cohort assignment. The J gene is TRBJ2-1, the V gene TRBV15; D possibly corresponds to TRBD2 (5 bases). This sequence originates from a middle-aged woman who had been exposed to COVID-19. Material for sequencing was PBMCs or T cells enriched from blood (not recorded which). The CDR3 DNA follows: TGTGCCACCAGCAGAGATCTTTCATACGGGGAATACAATGAGCAGTTCTTC. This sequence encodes CATSRDLSYGEYNEQFF. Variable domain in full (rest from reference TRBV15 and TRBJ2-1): DAMVIQNPRYQVTQFGKPVTLSCSQTLNHNVMYWYQQKSSQAPKLLFHYYDKDFNNEADTPDNFQSRRPNTSFCFLDIRSPGLGDTAMYLCATSRDLSYGEYNEQFFGPGTRLTVL.